These 19 T cell receptor beta chains came from one sample sequenced in a study of T cell clonotyping in hematopoietic cell transplantation. Repertoires were generated with immunoSEQ multiplex PCR, while TCRdb's copy carries only in-frame clones and drops some. The sample includes 27,000 or so clones, roughly 95% of them seen just once. The sequenced sample was peripheral blood mononuclear cells. The receptors were gathered from a man aged 45-60 years in good health. Some clones in this sample may be carry-over from other donors' samples.

The chain uses TRBV7-8 and TRBJ1-1; D is ambiguous. This CDR3 is built from 14 residues. The germline gives CDR1 SGHVS, CDR2 FQNEAQ. V was cut by 5 bases and J by 6 bases, with 16 bases left in between. CDR3 loop: CASSTQLPPAEAFF. The CDR3 DNA sequence: TGTGCCAGCAGCACCCAATTACCGCCGGCTGAAGCTTTCTTT.

The J gene is TRBJ1-2, the V gene TRBV30, with D perhaps TRBD1 (6 bases). Germline V CDR1 and CDR2: GTSNPN, SVGIG (reference sequence). Trimming took 1 base from V and 5 from J, leaving 11 bases between them. The CDR3 covers 13 residues. In DNA form, the CDR3 reads TGTGCCTGGAGTGACAGGGCTAGGTATGGCTACACCTTC. Protein product: CAWSDRARYGYTF.

The CDR3 coding sequence is TGCGCCAGCAGCTTGACGGCTGGCAGAAACTACGAGCAGTACTTC. This sequence encodes CASSLTAGRNYEQYF. The chain combines TRBV5-1 with TRBJ2-7; no firm D call. V was shortened by 1 base and J by 3 bases, with 14 bases between the two germline ends. This CDR3 comprises 15 residues. CDR1 and CDR2 (germline): SGHRS, YFSETQ.

CDR3 protein: CASSIGWQGSTNYGYTF. DNA of the CDR3: TGTGCCAGTAGTATAGGTTGGCAGGGATCTACTAACTATGGCTACACCTTC. The V and J genes are TRBV19 and TRBJ1-2, with a tentative D call TRBD1 (5 bases). Between the trimmed V and J ends, which lost 1 base and 0 bases, there was a span of 15 bases. CDR3 length: 17 residues. Germline-derived CDR1 and CDR2 are LNHDA and SQIVND (reference sequence).

V is TRBV7-2 and J is TRBJ1-2; D may be TRBD1 (5 bases). Between the trimmed V and J ends, which lost 5 bases and 10 bases, there was a span of 17 bases. Germline V gene sequence: CDR1 SGHTA, CDR2 FQGNSA. The CDR3 runs 13 residues. The CDR3 DNA is TGTGCCAGCAGCCCGGGACCTCGGGGTGACTACACCTTC. Translated, it gives CASSPGPRGDYTF.

The rearrangement uses TRBV7-8 and TRBJ1-1; 10 bases line up with TRBD1. The length of the CDR3 is 16 residues. J gave up 1 base and V 5 bases, and 7 bases lay outside the gene matches. Germline lookup yields CDR1 SGHVS and CDR2 FQNEAQ. The CDR3: CASSPDRGLSNTEAFF. Here the CDR3 DNA reads TGTGCCAGCAGCCCAGACAGGGGGCTTTCGAACACTGAAGCTTTCTTT. The full variable domain, completed using reference TRBV7-8 and TRBJ1-1, is GAGVSQSPRYKVAKRGQDVALRCDPISGHVSLFWYQQALGQGPEFLTYFQNEAQLDKSGLPSDRFFAERPEGSVSTLKIQRTQQEDSAVYLCASSPDRGLSNTEAFFGQGTRLTVV.

J is TRBJ1-2 and V is TRBV6-5; D gene unclear. V was pared by 6 bases and J by 4 bases, with 15 bases between. The germline gives CDR1 MNHEY, CDR2 SVGAGI. The CDR3 spans 14 residues. The CDR3 bases are TGTGCCAGCAGGTCCTATGATACTCCCTATGGCTACACCTTC. It yields the protein CASRSYDTPYGYTF.

V gene TRBV14 combines with J gene TRBJ1-1; unclear D gene. The CDR3 is 14 amino acids. With 4 bases removed from V and 0 bases from J, the gap between germline ends came to 9 bases. CDR1 SGHDN and CDR2 FVKESK come from the germline V gene. The CDR3 DNA is TGTGCCAGCAGCCTCATGGGAATGAACACTGAAGCTTTCTTT. It codes for CASSLMGMNTEAFF. The entire variable domain, with the rest obtained from reference TRBV14 and TRBJ1-1, is as follows: EAGVTQFPSHSVIEKGQTVTLRCDPISGHDNLYWYRRVMGKEIKFLLHFVKESKQDESGMPNNRFLAERTGGTYSTLKVQPAELEDSGVYFCASSLMGMNTEAFFGQGTRLTVV.

The chain uses TRBV6-6 and TRBJ2-2; D is unclear. CDR1 is MNHNY and CDR2 is SVGAGI in the germline V gene (reference sequence). The CDR3 sequence is 14 residues long. V was trimmed by 0 bases and J by 5 bases, leaving 7 bases between them. CDR3 coding DNA: TGTGCCAGCAGTTACTCGAAAGGGACCGGGGAGCTGTTTTTT. It codes for CASSYSKGTGELFF.

This clone was counted a single time. This chain links TRBV5-3 with TRBJ2-3, with TRBD1 matching 8 bases. TRBV5-3 is given ORF status, its function remaining uncertain. The J segment lost 0 bases and the V segment lost 10 bases, leaving 4 bases of the junction unmatched. CDR3 size: 13 residues. The CDR3 coding sequence is TGTGCCGCCCGGGACAGGAGCACAGATACGCAGTATTTT. This gives the protein CAARDRSTDTQYF.

The gene calls are TRBV18 and TRBJ1-1, with TRBD1 identical over 8 bases. Germline CDR1 and CDR2: KGHSH and LQKENI. The J segment lost 0 bases and the V segment lost 6 bases, leaving 18 bases of the junction unmatched. CDR3 size: 19 residues. CDR3 nucleotide sequence: TGTGCCAGCTCCCGGACAGGGATAGTCGGTAGGGCGGTGAACACTGAAGCTTTCTTT. It encodes CASSRTGIVGRAVNTEAFF.

This chain connects TRBV2 to TRBJ2-3, with D uncertain. The V gene's germline CDR1 is SNHLY and CDR2 FYNNEI. V was trimmed by 2 bases and J by 2 bases, leaving 17 bases between them. The CDR3 sequence is 17 residues long. The CDR3 region has the DNA TGTGCCAGCAGTGAAAGGGCAAGTATAAGTTCCACAGATACGCAGTATTTT. Encoded protein: CASSERASISSTDTQYF.

The chain combines TRBV6-6 with TRBJ1-6; D might be TRBD1 (6 bases). V was pared by 6 bases and J by 10 bases, with 16 bases between. Germline values: CDR1 MNHNY, CDR2 SVGAGI (reference sequence). This CDR3 comprises 14 residues. The CDR3 nucleotides read TGTGCCAGCAGAGCAGGGGAAGGAGGCTCACCCCTCCACTTT. Translated: CASRAGEGGSPLHF.

This clone has just a few counts. The gene calls are TRBV6-5 and TRBJ1-6, with D uncertain. V was trimmed by 6 bases and J by 8 bases, leaving 17 bases between them. Germline CDR1 is MNHEY and CDR2 is SVGAGI. CDR3 length: 15 amino acids. CDR3 sequence (DNA): TGTGCCAGCAGAAAAACAGTATTGCACGATTCACCCCTCCACTTT. Amino acids: CASRKTVLHDSPLHF.

The chain recombines TRBV2 with TRBJ1-1; 8 bases agree with TRBD1. The germline V gene has CDR1 SNHLY and CDR2 FYNNEI. CDR3 length equals 13 residues. The trim removed 6 bases at V and 2 bases at J, leaving 2 bases unmatched. In DNA form, the CDR3 reads TGTGCCAGCAGCGGACAGGGAAACACTGAAGCTTTCTTT. Translation gives CASSGQGNTEAFF.

The chain is built from TRBV29-1 and TRBJ2-7; possible D gene TRBD2, 6 bases. The CDR3 is made up of 13 amino acids. V lost 2 bases and J 6 bases, leaving 14 bases between the germline ends. Per germline, CDR1 SQVTM and CDR2 ANQGSEA. The CDR3 sequence is CSVELGLTGEQYF. In DNA, the CDR3 is TGCAGCGTTGAACTCGGACTAACCGGCGAGCAGTACTTC.

The chain employs TRBV2 and TRBJ1-5; the D gene is possibly TRBD1 (6 bases). CDR3 length equals 14 residues. Trimming shortened V by 5 bases and J by 4 bases, and 12 bases separated the two germline ends. Germline CDR1 and CDR2: SNHLY and FYNNEI. CDR3 residues: CASSREDRNQPQHF. The CDR3 coding sequence is TGTGCCAGCAGTAGGGAGGACAGAAATCAGCCCCAGCATTTT.

V gene TRBV27 combines with J gene TRBJ1-4; 8 bases match TRBD1. The germline V gene has CDR1 MNHEY and CDR2 SMNVEV (reference sequence). This CDR3 region has 14 residues. V dropped 3 bases and J dropped 8; count of bases not matched to a gene: 5. In DNA, the CDR3 is TGTGCCAGCAGTTTTCGGACAGGGATGGAAAAACTGTTTTTT. This encodes CASSFRTGMEKLFF.

This chain uses TRBV6-5 with TRBJ2-6; no clear D gene. In germline, CDR1 is MNHEY, CDR2 SVGAGI. CDR3 size: 16 residues. The V and J ends lost 2 bases and 1 base respectively, with 9 bases between them. The CDR3 region is CASSYGGPSGANVLTF. The CDR3 DNA follows: TGTGCCAGCAGTTACGGCGGCCCGTCTGGGGCCAACGTCCTGACTTTC.